There are many counts of the clone carrying this T cell receptor (beta chain). Its antigen is undetermined. The study based diagnoses on clinical symptoms, serum thyroxine and TRAb, thyroid ultrasound and orbital computed tomography. These data originate in a study of T cells in Graves' hyperthyroidism and ophthalmopathy. RNA transcripts gave rise to amplified TCR beta CDR3 regions. Primed by the HTBI set, a first-round RT-PCR was run on the TCR CDR3. TCRdb fed the multiplex PCR reads into MiXCR, producing one record per CDR3 protein. The profile shows under 450,000 distinct CDR3 sequences, roughly 14% of them singletons. Study outcomes and limitations: Onset of ophthalmopathy came a median approximately 6.8 months after the model predicted it.

The CDR3 is made up of 15 amino acids. The germline V and J ends were trimmed by 7 bases and 0 bases, with 13 bases remaining between them. Germline V gives CDR1 MNHNS, CDR2 SASEGT. The sequence came from a woman younger than 35 with Graves' hyperthyroidism. The chain links TRBV6-1 to TRBJ2-1; maybe TRBD2 (6 bases). The sequenced sample was blood. CDR3 bases: TGTGCCAGCATGGGGCGGGATCACTCCTACAATGAGCAGTTCTTC. Protein: CASMGRDHSYNEQFF.